This passage covers 12 T cell receptor beta chains from one sample sequenced in a study of technical replicates of blood from several donors. Sequencing was performed with immunoSEQ multiplex PCR; in TCRdb, only in-frame clones are kept and a portion is missing. The data contain about 79,000 clones, roughly 92% of them singletons. The source material was T cells isolated from PBMCs. All receptors derive from a human donor in good health.

This chain uses TRBV19 with TRBJ1-5; the D is unclear. The CDR3 contains 13 residues. Trimming removed 6 bases at V and 4 bases at J, with 10 bases between. Germline CDR1 reads LNHDA; CDR2 reads SQIVND (reference sequence). CDR3 bases: TGTGCCAGTAGGCATCGGGAAAATCAGCCCCAGCATTTT. It specifies CASRHRENQPQHF.

The chain combines TRBV9 with TRBJ2-3; 8 bases map to TRBD2. Germline CDR1 SGDLS, CDR2 YYNGEE. Losses at the gene ends were 3 bases for V and 14 bases for J; bases not matched to a gene: 11. The length of the CDR3 is 13 residues. The CDR3 protein is CASSAGLADRLYF. The CDR3 coding sequence is TGTGCCAGCAGCGCCGGACTAGCCGACAGGTTGTATTTT.

The J gene is TRBJ2-5, the V gene TRBV2, with 7 bases matching TRBD2. Germline CDR1 reads SNHLY; CDR2 reads FYNNEI. There are 17 residues in the CDR3. V dropped 8 bases and J dropped 4; count of bases not matched to a gene: 19. The CDR3 spells CASRNDWGTTMGETQYF. The CDR3 bases are TGTGCCAGCCGCAATGACTGGGGGACTACCATGGGAGAGACCCAGTACTTC.

This clone has a single count. The chain combines TRBV10-3 with TRBJ2-7; D might be TRBD1 (6 bases). Trimming left V 6 bases short and J 1 base short, with 25 bases between. This CDR3 region has 18 residues. Germline CDR1 reads ENHRY; CDR2 reads SYGVKD. In nucleotides, the CDR3 is TGTGCCATCAGGGAGGACAGCGTCACCCGACGGTATTCCTACGAGCAGTACTTC. Protein sequence: CAIREDSVTRRYSYEQYF.

V is TRBV6-6 and J is TRBJ2-3, with D perhaps matching TRBD1 (7 bases). Germline CDR1 MNHNY, CDR2 SVGAGI (reference sequence). There are 14 residues in the CDR3. The V end lost 2 bases, the J end lost 5 bases, and 11 bases lay between the germline ends. The CDR3 coding sequence is TGTGCCAGCAGTTACACGCAGGGGGGAGATACGCAGTATTTT. It translates to CASSYTQGGDTQYF.

The table lists this clone with a count of one. The chain has TRBV7-6 and TRBJ2-1; the match to TRBD1 covers 7 bases. The junction had 3 bases not matched to a gene; V was cut back by 0 bases and J by 4 bases. Looked up from germline, CDR1 is SGHVS and CDR2 is FNYEAQ. The CDR3 runs to 15 residues. CDR3: CASSLARGPYNEQFF. CDR3 in DNA: TGTGCCAGCAGCTTAGCAAGGGGGCCGTACAATGAGCAGTTCTTC.

The V gene is TRBV2, the J gene TRBJ1-1, with unresolved D. There are 14 residues in the CDR3. The V gene lost 7 bases and the J gene lost 3 bases, with 15 bases spanning the gap. The germline V gene encodes CDR1 SNHLY and CDR2 FYNNEI. Here the CDR3 DNA reads TGTGCCAGCACGTCGCAGGTTTGGGACACTGAAGCTTTCTTT. This sequence encodes CASTSQVWDTEAFF.

This rearrangement joins TRBV9 to TRBJ2-7; tentative D call: TRBD2 (6 bases). This CDR3 region has 16 residues. Germline loops: CDR1 SGDLS, CDR2 YYNGEE. V was cut by 0 bases and J by 1 base, with 14 bases left in between. Here the CDR3 DNA reads TGTGCCAGCAGCGTAGGGGATAGCGGTCTTTCCTACGAGCAGTACTTC. As protein: CASSVGDSGLSYEQYF.

The V call is TRBV29-1, the J call TRBJ1-2, with TRBD1 as a possible D gene (6 bases). The CDR3 contains 12 residues. Trimming took off 1 base at V and 8 bases at J, with 11 bases between the two ends. Looked up from germline, CDR1 is SQVTM and CDR2 is ANQGSEA. CDR3 sequence reads: CSVEVHRDGYTF. CDR3 bases: TGCAGCGTTGAAGTACACAGGGACGGCTACACCTTC.

V usage is TRBV2 and J usage is TRBJ1-5; D possibly corresponds to TRBD1 (6 bases). There are 14 residues in the CDR3. CDR1 is SNHLY, CDR2 FYNNEI, per germline. The germline V and J ends were trimmed by 2 bases and 7 bases, with 12 bases remaining between them. The CDR3 DNA is TGTGCCAGCAGTGAACAAACAGGGAACCAGCCCCAGCATTTT. This sequence encodes CASSEQTGNQPQHF.

The rearrangement joins TRBV7-9 to TRBJ2-3; TRBD1 matches 7 bases. The CDR3 is 14 amino acids. Germline V CDR1 and CDR2: SEHNR, FQNEAQ (reference sequence). V lost 5 bases, J lost 6 bases, and 8 bases stayed unmatched. Here the CDR3 reads CASSDGTARDTQYF. As DNA, the CDR3 is TGTGCCAGCAGCGATGGGACAGCGAGGGATACGCAGTATTTT.

The chain uses TRBV6-5 and TRBJ2-4; D gene ambiguous. There are 16 residues in the CDR3. V gave up 0 bases and J gave up 0 bases, with 9 bases separating them. Germline loops: CDR1 MNHEY, CDR2 SVGAGI. The CDR3, as DNA: TGTGCCAGCAGTTACTCGCCTACCGTAGCCAAAAACATTCAGTACTTC. Protein sequence: CASSYSPTVAKNIQYF.